The clone carrying this T cell receptor (beta chain) was seen once. The record originates from a study of Ad26.COV2.S vaccination and SARS-CoV-2 variants. Whole-study context: Sample donor was a member of the COV1001 Ad26.COV2.S trial arm.

Sample treatment: about 20 received Ad26.COV2.S at low or high dose, single or two shots; roughly five received placebo; per-sample allocation not given. Sample collection was performed on day 63 after the first vaccine or placebo injection. Profiled with immunoSEQ multiplex PCR; TCRdb holds only in-frame clones, not every one. The sample gives just over 350,000 clones, about 85% of which show up once; less than 4% is in the top ten. Germline V lookup: CDR1 MDHEN, CDR2 SYDVKM. With 3 bases clipped from V and 5 bases from J, the junction kept 5 bases outside the gene matches. The CDR3 spans 15 residues.

This material consisted of peripheral blood, taken in a trial of Ad26.COV2.S vaccine versus placebo. The chain has TRBV28 and TRBJ2-1; 9 nucleotides match TRBD2. This TCR derives from a person aged 18-60 years who received the Ad26.COV2.S COVID-19 vaccine or a placebo. In DNA form, the CDR3 reads TGTGCCAGCAGTTTCTTTAGCGGGAGTAACAATGAGCAGTTCTTC. It codes for CASSFFSGSNNEQFF.